Presented here are 32 T cell receptor beta chains from one specimen sequenced in a study of T-cell reconstitution after alpha-beta-depleted transplantation in children. Researchers prepared the TCRbeta library using unique molecular identifiers, the study reports. In TCRdb, the PCR reads were re-called with MiXCR into one record per CDR3 protein. There are around 600,000 distinct CDR3 sequences in the sample; 15% to 20% occur only once, and 1.1% lies in the top ten. Here the sequenced sample was PBMCs from the stem cell graft donor, taken from the stem cell graft. Source of these receptors: a human donor who donated a stem cell graft to a child with acute myeloid leukemia.

The CDR3 protein is CSARAWDREGEQFF. DNA for the CDR3: TGCAGTGCTAGAGCTTGGGACAGGGAAGGTGAGCAGTTCTTC. The chain employs TRBV20-1 and TRBJ2-1; TRBD1 matches 9 bases. V was pared by 1 base and J by 9 bases, with 7 bases of the junction left unmatched. The CDR3 has 14 amino acids. Germline loops: CDR1 DFQATT, CDR2 SNEGSKA (reference sequence).

This clonotype was found many times. The chain carries TRBV7-2 and TRBJ2-1; the match to TRBD1 covers 9 bases. With 5 bases clipped from V and 5 bases from J, the junction kept 7 bases outside the gene matches. Germline V gene lookup returns CDR1 SGHTA and CDR2 FQGNSA. There are 15 residues in the CDR3. The CDR3 sequence is CASSPRTGANNEQFF. The CDR3 nucleotides are TGTGCCAGCAGCCCGAGGACAGGGGCGAACAATGAGCAGTTCTTC.

The genes are TRBV27 and TRBJ2-1, with TRBD2 matching 12 bases. The CDR3 runs to 17 residues. J was trimmed by 3 bases and V by 5 bases; bases with no gene match: 8. Germline CDR1 is MNHEY and CDR2 is SMNVEV (reference sequence). This chain's CDR3 is CASSPKTSGGNYNEQFF. The CDR3 DNA is TGTGCCAGCAGTCCAAAGACTAGCGGGGGCAACTACAATGAGCAGTTCTTC.

This chain links TRBV6-1 with TRBJ2-3; D is possibly TRBD1 (6 bases). The germline V gene encodes CDR1 MNHNS and CDR2 SASEGT. V was cut by 5 bases and J by 2 bases, with 17 bases left in between. The CDR3 length is 16 residues. The CDR3 here is CASSTPRGLYTDTQYF. In nucleotides, the CDR3 is TGTGCCAGCAGTACCCCCAGGGGCCTCTACACAGATACGCAGTATTTT.

This clonotype has a count of ten or more. The rearrangement joins TRBV19 to TRBJ2-2, with D perhaps TRBD1 or TRBD2 (5 bases each). V shed 3 bases and J shed 5 bases, with 10 bases lying between them. Per the germline V gene, CDR1 is LNHDA and CDR2 is SQIVND (reference sequence). This CDR3 spans 14 amino acids. The CDR3 DNA follows: TGTGCCAGTAGTATCCGGGGCGGGACCGGGGAGCTGTTTTTT. Its protein is CASSIRGGTGELFF.

Many counts were recorded for this clonotype. The chain carries TRBV29-1 and TRBJ2-7, with D perhaps matching TRBD2 (6 bases). From germline, CDR1 is SQVTM and CDR2 ANQGSEA. V lost 1 base and J lost 4, with 11 bases in between. CDR3 length equals 13 residues. The CDR3 loop is CSVEVGDSYEQYF. The CDR3 nucleotides are TGCAGCGTTGAAGTGGGGGACTCATACGAGCAGTACTTC.

This clonotype was detected only once. A much larger clone sits a single nucleotide away, making a read error possible. The chain links TRBV7-6 to TRBJ1-5, with D maybe TRBD1 (5 bases). Germline V lookup: CDR1 SGHVS, CDR2 FNYEAQ. The CDR3 has 14 residues. V lost 5 bases and J 3 bases, leaving 11 bases between the germline ends. This chain's CDR3 is CASSPGWANQPQHF. DNA for the CDR3: TGTGCCAGCAGCCCAGGGTGGGCCAATCAGCCCCAGCATTTT.

This clonotype was seen a few times. The genes are TRBV4-3 and TRBJ2-7, with D unresolved. Trimming removed 1 base at V and 3 bases at J, with 16 bases between. CDR1 LGHNA and CDR2 YSLEER come from the germline V gene. The CDR3 is made up of 16 amino acids. This CDR3 reads CASSQGWPTLVYEQYF. The CDR3 DNA follows: TGCGCCAGCAGCCAAGGGTGGCCCACCCTCGTCTACGAGCAGTACTTC.

This clonotype was seen more than once but under ten times. The chain carries TRBV20-1 and TRBJ2-1; TRBD2 matches at 12 bases. Germline CDR1 DFQATT, CDR2 SNEGSKA (reference sequence). This CDR3 region has 15 residues. The V gene end was trimmed by 0 bases and the J gene end by 10 bases; junction bases not matched to a gene: 7. The CDR3 region has the DNA TGCAGTGCTAGAGACCCTAGCGGGGGGGCACAGGAGCAGTTCTTC. Amino acids: CSARDPSGGAQEQFF.

This clonotype has a count of ten or more. The J gene is TRBJ2-1, the V gene TRBV7-2, with D perhaps matching TRBD2 (6 bases). Germline assignment: CDR1 SGHTA and CDR2 FQGNSA. V lost 0 bases to trimming and J lost 9 bases, with 6 bases between them. This CDR3 comprises 12 residues. The CDR3 protein is CASSLAGSEQFF. The CDR3 coding sequence is TGTGCCAGCAGCTTAGCCGGGAGTGAGCAGTTCTTC.

V gene TRBV7-8 combines with J gene TRBJ2-7; no reliable D call. The germline V gene encodes CDR1 SGHVS and CDR2 FQNEAQ. V dropped 5 bases and J dropped 4 bases, with 18 bases sitting between them. This CDR3 has 15 amino acids. CDR3 amino acids: CASSAVGQADYEQYF. In nucleotides, the CDR3 is TGTGCCAGCAGCGCGGTCGGCCAAGCCGATTACGAGCAGTACTTC.

The chain carries TRBV6-2 or TRBV6-3 and TRBJ1-5, with 9 bases identical to TRBD1. V was clipped by 1 base and J by 1 base; unmatched bases: 2. This CDR3 region has 16 residues. Germline V lookup: CDR1 MNHEY, CDR2 SVGEGT. Written as DNA, the CDR3 is TGTGCCAGCAGTTACTACGGACAGGGGAGCAATCAGCCCCAGCATTTT. This codes for CASSYYGQGSNQPQHF.

This clonotype occurred many times. V and J are TRBV20-1 and TRBJ2-7; TRBD1 or TRBD2 may be the D gene (5 bases each). V was cut by 5 bases and J by 4 bases, with 24 bases left in between. The CDR3 has 16 residues. From germline, CDR1 is DFQATT and CDR2 SNEGSKA (reference sequence). The chain's CDR3 is CSAHYPKTGTDYEQYF. DNA for the CDR3: TGCAGTGCTCACTACCCTAAAACCGGGACGGATTACGAGCAGTACTTC.

The V and J genes are TRBV9 and TRBJ2-4; D unclear. The V end was cut by 0 bases, the J end by 2 bases, with 9 bases between. CDR3 length: 15 amino acids. Per germline, CDR1 SGDLS and CDR2 YYNGEE. The CDR3 loop reads CASSVDSGSKNIQYF. DNA of the CDR3: TGTGCCAGCAGCGTAGATAGTGGGTCCAAAAACATTCAGTACTTC.

In the case of this clonotype: At one of its ends the junction is not consistent with the germline gene, which may arise from a read error. This chain links TRBV6-1 with TRBJ2-5; 10 nucleotides line up with TRBD2. Germline V lookup: CDR1 MNHNS, CDR2 SASEGT. This CDR3 has 18 amino acids. The CDR3 DNA reads as TGTGCCATCAGTGCAGCGCTAGCGGGGGCCGCGCGGGAAGAGACCCAGTACTTC. This gives the protein CAISAALAGAAREETQYF.

The chain uses TRBV20-1 and TRBJ2-5; 16 nucleotides line up with TRBD2. The CDR3 totals 18 residues. J was trimmed by 7 bases and V by 5 bases; bases with no gene match: 16. Per germline, CDR1 DFQATT and CDR2 SNEGSKA (reference sequence). This chain's CDR3 is CSAPHPGLAGGVRGTQYF. CDR3 bases: TGCAGTGCTCCCCACCCGGGACTAGCGGGGGGGGTCCGGGGGACCCAGTACTTC.

The chain joins TRBV6-4 to TRBJ2-2, with 12 bases aligning to TRBD2. Trimming removed 8 bases from V and 2 bases from J; junction bases left unmatched: 6. The CDR3 consists of 16 residues. From germline, CDR1 is MRHNA and CDR2 SNTAGT. CDR3 nucleotide sequence: TGTGCCAGCCCCGGACTAGCGGGGAACAACACCGGGGAGCTGTTTTTT. Its protein product is CASPGLAGNNTGELFF.

The sample holds many counts of this clonotype. The chain carries TRBV20-1 and TRBJ2-7, with a tentative D call TRBD1 (6 bases). This CDR3 contains 13 residues. Germline CDR1 is DFQATT and CDR2 is SNEGSKA (reference sequence). With 7 bases removed from V and 4 bases from J, the gap between germline ends came to 17 bases. The CDR3 nucleotides are TGCAGTGTACCAGGGACAAGCCCATACGAGCAGTACTTC. It yields the protein CSVPGTSPYEQYF.

Here the CDR3 reads CSAKGTESFYSNQPQHF. CDR3 sequence (DNA): TGCAGTGCTAAAGGGACAGAAAGTTTTTATAGCAATCAGCCCCAGCATTTT. The V gene is TRBV20-1, the J gene TRBJ1-5; 7 bases match TRBD1. Trimming removed 4 bases from V and 0 bases from J; junction bases left unmatched: 12. The CDR3 has 17 residues. Per the germline V gene, CDR1 is DFQATT and CDR2 is SNEGSKA (reference sequence).

This clonotype has a count of ten or more. This chain uses TRBV29-1 with TRBJ1-1, with TRBD1 matching 7 bases. The CDR3 has 13 residues. With 3 bases clipped from V and 1 base from J, the junction kept 2 bases outside the gene matches. Germline V lookup: CDR1 SQVTM, CDR2 ANQGSEA. CDR3 DNA sequence: TGCAGCGTTGATGGACAGGCGAACACTGAAGCTTTCTTT. Translation gives CSVDGQANTEAFF.

CDR3 bases: TGTGCCACCCGGCCCGGGTACAGGGACGACACTGAAGCTTTCTTT. The encoded protein is CATRPGYRDDTEAFF. The genes are TRBV24-1 and TRBJ1-1; TRBD1 is a possible D gene (6 bases). CDR3 size: 15 residues. V lost 9 bases and J 3 bases, leaving 19 bases between the germline ends. Germline CDR1 reads KGHDR; CDR2 reads SFDVKD.

A note on this clonotype: Possible read error: a much larger clone is one base away. This sequence joins TRBV29-1 and TRBJ2-2, with D hard to call. This CDR3 has 12 residues. Germline V gives CDR1 SQVTM, CDR2 ANQGSEA. Trimming pared 1 base from V and 3 bases from J, leaving 3 bases between. In DNA form, the CDR3 reads TGCAGCGTTGAAGGGCACACCGGGGAGCTGTTTTTT. Translation gives CSVEGHTGELFF.

On this clonotype itself: This may be a read error, as it is one base from a much larger clone. The CDR3 bases are TGCAGCGCCACCGCGACAGGCCCCGGTCAGCCCCAGCATTTT. It specifies CSATATGPGQPQHF. The chain recombines TRBV29-1 with TRBJ1-5, with a possible D match to TRBD1 (6 bases). V gave up 7 bases and J gave up 6 bases, with 19 bases separating them. The CDR3 loop spans 14 amino acids. The germline CDR1 and CDR2 sequences are SQVTM and ANQGSEA.

This chain links TRBV24-1 with TRBJ2-7; no clear D gene. This CDR3 spans 17 amino acids. CDR1 and CDR2 (germline): KGHDR, SFDVKD. The V end was cut by 2 bases, the J end by 0 bases, with 16 bases between. The CDR3 sequence is CATSDSGSPLSSYEQYF. The CDR3 DNA reads as TGTGCCACCAGTGATTCCGGGTCGCCACTGAGCTCCTACGAGCAGTACTTC.

At least ten counts were recorded for this clonotype. V and J are TRBV10-3 and TRBJ1-2; TRBD1 aligns across 7 bases. The CDR3 has 14 amino acids. Germline-derived CDR1 and CDR2 are ENHRY and SYGVKD. The V segment lost 4 bases and the J segment 4 bases; nucleotides outside the gene matches: 6. This chain's CDR3 is CAISGFGTAYGYTF. In nucleotides, the CDR3 is TGTGCCATCAGTGGTTTTGGGACAGCCTATGGCTACACCTTC.

This clonotype was seen only a few times. The chain combines TRBV20-1 with TRBJ2-5; 8 bases line up with TRBD2. Trimming cost V 5 bases and J 2 bases; bases outside gene matches: 10. The length of the CDR3 is 15 residues. Germline V CDR1 and CDR2: DFQATT, SNEGSKA (reference sequence). This CDR3 reads CSAAAGGAPQETQYF. DNA for the CDR3: TGCAGTGCTGCCGCGGGGGGCGCACCTCAAGAGACCCAGTACTTC.

This clonotype occurred many times. V and J are TRBV20-1 and TRBJ2-2; D is undetermined. This CDR3 spans 11 amino acids. Germline V lookup: CDR1 DFQATT, CDR2 SNEGSKA (reference sequence). With 3 bases removed from V and 7 bases from J, the gap between germline ends came to 6 bases. The CDR3 region has the DNA TGCAGTGCTAGTCACGGCGGGGAGCTGTTTTTT. Its protein product is CSASHGGELFF.

The genes are TRBV24-1 and TRBJ2-3, with 10 bases lining up with TRBD2. This CDR3 contains 19 residues. CDR1 KGHDR and CDR2 SFDVKD come from the germline V gene. V gave up 3 bases and J gave up 0 bases; unmatched junction bases: 11. The CDR3 DNA sequence: TGTGCCACCAGTGATCCGCGTCTAGCGGGGGAGTCTAGCACAGATACGCAGTATTTT. Translating gives CATSDPRLAGESSTDTQYF.

V usage is TRBV6-4 and J usage is TRBJ1-3; D call uncertain. Germline V gene data show CDR1 as MRHNA and CDR2 as SNTAGT. The CDR3 totals 16 residues. V lost 6 bases, J lost 6 bases, and 21 bases lay in between. The CDR3 region is CASSPTWVQLENTIYF. The DNA for the CDR3 is TGTGCCAGCAGCCCTACGTGGGTACAGCTGGAAAACACCATATATTTT.

V usage is TRBV20-1 and J usage is TRBJ2-1; 10 positions match TRBD2. Germline lookup yields CDR1 DFQATT and CDR2 SNEGSKA (reference sequence). With V trimmed by 1 base and J by 7 bases, 16 bases remained unmatched. The CDR3 length is 18 residues. The CDR3 DNA reads TGCAGTGCTAGAGGTACTAGCGGGGCTACTCGTGATTTGAATGAGCAGTTCTTC. It is translated as CSARGTSGATRDLNEQFF.

Ten or more counts support this clonotype. The chain carries TRBV11-2 and TRBJ2-3; 8 nucleotides agree with TRBD1. CDR3 size: 18 residues. The J segment lost 2 bases and the V segment lost 7 bases, leaving 17 bases of the junction unmatched. Germline loops: CDR1 SGHAT, CDR2 FQNNGV. Here the CDR3 DNA reads TGTGCCAGCAATAGGTATAGGCGTCGGGGACAGGTCACAGATACGCAGTATTTT. Translating it yields CASNRYRRRGQVTDTQYF.

This clonotype appeared a few times. V usage is TRBV6-1 and J usage is TRBJ2-5; D uncertain. Germline values: CDR1 MNHNS, CDR2 SASEGT. This CDR3 comprises 13 residues. Trimming left V 2 bases short and J 5 bases short, with 9 bases between. The CDR3 nucleotides are TGTGCCAGCAGTGAATCTTCGTCGGAGACCCAGTACTTC. Protein: CASSESSSETQYF.